The next 20 T cell receptor beta chains were all read from a single sample in a study of tumor-infiltrating lymphocytes in primary liver carcinoma (dated by TCRdb to 2017 to 2019). The sample was run on an Illumina HiSeq 2500. TCRbeta-specific cDNA was reverse-transcribed from about 500 ng total RNA using a constant-region primer and ProtoScript II reverse transcriptase. Three nested multiplex PCR rounds, following a slightly modified ARM-PCR procedure, were used to build the TCRbeta libraries. Each of the first two PCR rounds ran for about 10 cycles and used multiplex TRBV1-TRBV30 forward primers together with a Cbeta reverse primer. TCRdb itself trimmed the public reads at Q25 with fastp, ran MiXCR and retained productive beta chains. Every CDR3 protein is listed once, alongside the most common genes and DNA of its rows. Counted in this sample were about 25,000 distinct CDR3 sequences; roughly four fifths of them appeared once. About 31% of the sample belongs to the ten largest clones.

Without any cell sorting, total RNA and DNA were extracted together from around 20-30 mg of bulk tissue using the AllPrep DNA/RNA mini kit. Sequencing was performed on liver tumor tissue from sampling region 5. The sample's cell subset or site, from its label and the paper: tumor region T5, tumor centre. The receptors were gathered from a woman in her 30s with primary liver carcinoma and hepatitis B virus infection.

A note on this clonotype: Its ends do not fully match the called genes, so a read error is possible. The chain carries TRBV6-6 and TRBJ1-1, with D possibly being TRBD1 (6 bases). Germline-derived CDR1 and CDR2 are MNHNY and SVGAGI (reference sequence). This CDR3 spans 13 amino acids. The CDR3 nucleotides read TGTGCCAGCAGTTGCACAGGGCTCACTGAAGCTTTCTTC. Its protein is CASSCTGLTEAFF.

On this clonotype: The conserved final phenylalanine or tryptophan is absent from the CDR3, which likely points to a read error. The rearrangement joins TRBV6-2 or TRBV6-3 to TRBJ2-2, with D uncertain. Germline assignment: CDR1 MNHEY and CDR2 SVGEGT. The CDR3 is 13 amino acids. CDR3 sequence (DNA): TGTGCCAGCAGTTACTCGGAGACCGAGGAGCTGTTTTCT. It translates to CASSYSETEELFS.

A single count supports this clonotype. The chain carries TRBV6-5 and TRBJ2-7; 9 nucleotides match TRBD2. Germline CDR1 reads MNHEY; CDR2 reads SVGAGI. CDR3 length: 14 amino acids. The V and J ends lost 7 bases and 1 base, in that order; junction bases with no gene match: 5. CDR3 sequence reads: CASKRTSVSYEQYF. CDR3 sequence (DNA): TGTGCCAGCAAGAGGACTAGCGTTTCCTACGAGCAGTACTTC.

On this clonotype itself: An end of the junction differs from the germline gene, which may be a read error. The rearrangement uses TRBV11-2 and TRBJ2-3, with 8 bases lining up with TRBD2. This CDR3 is 17 amino acids long. Germline V CDR1 and CDR2: SGHAT, FQNNGV. CDR3 residues: CGSSRRGSGSLTDTQYF. The CDR3 DNA sequence: TGTGGCAGCAGCCGCCGAGGGAGCGGGAGCCTCACAGATACGCAGTATTTT. Full variable domain (remainder filled in from reference TRBV11-2 and TRBJ2-3): EAGVAQSPRYKIIEKRQSVAFWCNPISGHATLYWYQQILGQGPKLLIQFQNNGVVDDSQLPKDRFSAERLKGVDSTLKIQPAKLEDSAVYLCGSSRRGSGSLTDTQYFGPGTRLTVL.

In its sample, this clonotype ranks as medium-sized. The chain joins TRBV6-6 to TRBJ2-3, with D possibly matching TRBD2 (6 bases). V was trimmed by 0 bases and J by 2 bases, leaving 15 bases between them. This CDR3 region has 17 residues. The germline V gene has CDR1 MNHNY and CDR2 SVGAGI (reference sequence). The CDR3: CASSYSFGSGSTDTQYF. The CDR3 nucleotides are TGTGCCAGCAGTTACTCTTTTGGCAGCGGGTCCACAGATACGCAGTATTTT.

The J gene is TRBJ2-1, the V gene TRBV28; 12 bases align to TRBD2. The germline CDR1 and CDR2 sequences are MDHEN and SYDVKM. The CDR3 sequence is 17 residues long. The junction had 9 bases not matched to a gene; V was cut back by 5 bases and J by 4 bases. The CDR3 spells CASSIRASGRGYNEQFF. The CDR3 coding sequence is TGTGCCAGCAGTATACGGGCTAGCGGGAGGGGGTACAATGAGCAGTTCTTC.

The V and J genes are TRBV11-2 and TRBJ2-3; a weak D match, TRBD1 (5 bases). The V gene lost 8 bases and the J gene lost 5 bases, with 23 bases spanning the gap. This CDR3 region has 16 residues. Germline CDR1 SGHAT, CDR2 FQNNGV. CDR3 in amino acids: CASGRTRQGMGDTQYF. Written as DNA, the CDR3 is TGTGCCAGCGGCCGGACGCGGCAGGGAATGGGAGATACGCAGTATTTT.

For the CDR3, the DNA is TGTACAAGCAGGGAAGGGAGTGCCCCCCTTTCACCCCTCCACTTT. Amino acid sequence: CTSREGSAPLSPLHF. This chain uses TRBV6-5 with TRBJ1-6; D is possibly TRBD1 (5 bases). The length of the CDR3 is 15 residues. The germline CDR1 and CDR2 sequences are MNHEY and SVGAGI.

About this clonotype: Germline and junction disagree at one end, which may indicate a read error. The genes are TRBV4-2 and TRBJ2-7; tentative D call: TRBD1 (6 bases). CDR3 length: 18 amino acids. Germline V lookup: CDR1 LGHNA, CDR2 YNFKEQ. Written as DNA, the CDR3 is TGTGCCAGCAGCCAGGAATACCTAGGACAGAGGGGACCGCGCGAGCATTACTTC. It is translated as CASSQEYLGQRGPREHYF.

In regard to this clonotype: One end of the junction fails to match germline, which may point to a read error. V and J are TRBV7-8 and TRBJ2-7; D possibly corresponds to TRBD1 (5 bases). The germline V gene has CDR1 SGHVS and CDR2 FQNEAQ. The length of the CDR3 is 18 residues. The CDR3 spells CADSSGRGRTMSSYEQYF. The CDR3 bases are TGCGCCGACAGCTCGGGTCGCGGTCGTACTATGAGCTCCTACGAGCAATACTTC.

Regarding this clonotype: The junction shows a germline mismatch at one end, possibly a read error. The chain links TRBV4-3 to TRBJ2-1, with a possible D match to TRBD1 (5 bases). The CDR3 length is 15 residues. The germline V gene encodes CDR1 LGHNA and CDR2 YSLEER. The chain's CDR3 is CASNLEAGQSYEQSF. The CDR3 DNA is TGCGCTAGCAACCTAGAGGCAGGGCAAAGCTATGAGCAGTCCTTC.

By share of the sample, this clonotype is medium-sized (0.01 to 0.1%). The gene calls are TRBV4-3 and TRBJ2-2; D possibly corresponds to TRBD2 (5 bases). The CDR3 covers 13 residues. CDR1 is LGHNA and CDR2 is YSLEER in the germline V gene. V was trimmed by 5 bases and J by 6 bases, leaving 10 bases between them. The CDR3 DNA reads as TGCGCCAGCAGCTCGATGGGAGCCGGGGAGCTGTTTTTT. Translating gives CASSSMGAGELFF.

Comments on this clonotype: Lacking the conserved final phenylalanine or tryptophan, this CDR3 likely reflects a read error. V usage is TRBV11-2 and J usage is TRBJ2-1; TRBD2 matches at 7 bases. The length of the CDR3 is 17 residues. J was trimmed by 8 bases and V by 5 bases; bases with no gene match: 18. Per germline, CDR1 SGHAT and CDR2 FQNNGV. CDR3 nucleotides: TGTGCCAGCAGCCCCTTCCCCCCCTCGACCGCGGGGGATGAGCAGTTCTCC. It specifies CASSPFPPSTAGDEQFS.

This chain joins TRBV13 and TRBJ1-1; TRBD1 aligns across 8 bases. This CDR3 has 14 residues. Trimming at V came to 6 bases and at J to 14 bases, leaving 17 bases not matched to a gene. Germline CDR1 PRHDT, CDR2 FYEKMQ (reference sequence). The CDR3 bases are TGTGCCAGCAGGACAGGGGCTGCAAACACTGAGGCCTTCTTT. Translated, it gives CASRTGAANTEAFF.

Concerning this clonotype: The CDR3 end shows no conserved phenylalanine or tryptophan, and so a read error is likely. The rearrangement links TRBV12-3 or TRBV12-4 to TRBJ2-2; 7 nucleotides agree with TRBD1. CDR3 length equals 18 residues. V was pared by 6 bases and J by 6 bases, with 19 bases of the junction left unmatched. CDR3 in amino acids: CASRILLGEGGHAGELFC. CDR3 bases: TGTGCCAGCAGGATCCTATTAGGAGAAGGGGGCCACGCCGGGGAGCTGTTTTGT.

The sample holds a few counts of this clonotype. The junction shows a germline mismatch at one end, possibly a read error. The chain uses TRBV14 and TRBJ2-1; 8 bases fit TRBD2. The CDR3 consists of 16 residues. Looked up from germline, CDR1 is SGHDN and CDR2 is FVKESK. CDR3 nucleotide sequence: TGTGTCAGCAGTCCTTTCCTAGCGGGTAGGAGGAATGAGCAGTTCTTC. Protein product: CVSSPFLAGRRNEQFF.

A remark on this clonotype: The germline gene is not matched at one end of the junction; a read error may be the cause. The chain joins TRBV6-5 to TRBJ1-2; weak D call: TRBD1 (5 bases). The CDR3 runs 15 residues. Germline CDR1 MNHEY, CDR2 SVGAGI. The CDR3 DNA is TGCGCTAGCAGTGGCGAATTCAGGGCCGCTCGGGGCTACACCTTC. Translated: CASSGEFRAARGYTF.

The rearrangement uses TRBV10-3 and TRBJ2-1; the D gene is possibly TRBD2 (5 bases). Trimming took off 2 bases at V and 2 bases at J, with 13 bases between the two ends. The CDR3 runs 16 residues. CDR1 is ENHRY, CDR2 SYGVKD, per germline. The CDR3 bases are TGTGCCATCAGTGAGCTAGCAGTGGGAGCCTACAATGAGCAGTTCTTC. It is translated as CAISELAVGAYNEQFF.

A word on this clonotype: Since the CDR3 does not end with the conserved phenylalanine or tryptophan, this likely comes from a read error. This chain connects TRBV12-3 or TRBV12-4 to TRBJ2-7, with 12 bases identical to TRBD2. The length of the CDR3 is 15 residues. The CDR3 reads CVSSHGLAGRDEQYL. CDR3 DNA: TGTGTCAGCAGTCATGGACTAGCGGGACGAGACGAGCAGTACTTA.

The rearrangement joins TRBV11-2 to TRBJ2-3; unclear D gene. CDR3 length: 13 residues. Trimming shortened V by 11 bases and J by 7 bases, and 19 bases separated the two germline ends. CDR1 is SGHAT and CDR2 is FQNNGV in the germline V gene. CDR3 DNA sequence: TGTGCCTACAGCTTAGTGAACTCCAATACGCAGTATTTT. It encodes CAYSLVNSNTQYF.